This T cell receptor beta chain was observed in a study of metastatic and nonmetastatic thyroid tumors. Ahead of thyroid surgery, no patient had received treatment of any kind. In the source study's methods: The study built a papillary thyroid cancer distant-metastasis classifier from CDR3 differences across clinicopathological groups. Using MiXCR, TCRdb re-called clones from the PCR reads. The V and J calls, along with clone size, are taken from TCRdb and not from the paper's own processing. The table records fewer than 40,000 clones, around 18% of them present only once. Trimming took off 3 bases at V and 2 bases at J, with 17 bases between the two ends. This CDR3 region has 17 residues. Germline CDR1 and CDR2: KGHSH and LQKENI. This clone was seen repeatedly, ten times or more.

This receptor was identified in a female donor with papillary thyroid cancer or a benign thyroid nodule (not recorded which). Some clones in this sample may be carry-over from other donors' samples. The sequencing input was tumor tissue. The V and J genes are TRBV18 and TRBJ1-5; maybe TRBD1 (5 bases). The CDR3 is CASSPGVGAGGNQPQHF. CDR3 DNA: TGTGCCAGCTCACCGGGGGTAGGGGCAGGCGGCAATCAGCCCCAGCATTTT.